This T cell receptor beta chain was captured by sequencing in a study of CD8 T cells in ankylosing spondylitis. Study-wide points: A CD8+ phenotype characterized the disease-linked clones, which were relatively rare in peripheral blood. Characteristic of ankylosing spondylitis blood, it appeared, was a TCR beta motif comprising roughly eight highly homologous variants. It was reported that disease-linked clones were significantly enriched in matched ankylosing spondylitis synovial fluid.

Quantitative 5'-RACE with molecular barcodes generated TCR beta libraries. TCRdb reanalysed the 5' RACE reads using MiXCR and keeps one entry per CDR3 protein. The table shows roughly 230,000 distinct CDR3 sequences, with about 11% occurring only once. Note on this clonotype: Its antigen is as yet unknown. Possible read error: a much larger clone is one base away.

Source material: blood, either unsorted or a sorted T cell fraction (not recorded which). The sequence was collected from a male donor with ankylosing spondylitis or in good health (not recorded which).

The CDR3 here is CAISEVGERYGHTF. In DNA form, the CDR3 reads TGTGCCATCAGTGAGGTGGGGGAAAGATATGGCCACACCTTC. This chain uses TRBV10-3 with TRBJ1-2, with D tentatively TRBD1 (5 bases). The CDR3 runs 14 residues. Germline V gene sequence: CDR1 ENHRY, CDR2 SYGVKD.